These 20 T cell receptor beta chains share one sample of origin, sequenced in a study of control samples from healthy donors and cancer patients. Method: immunoSEQ multiplex PCR; TCRdb's copy keeps in-frame clones and lacks some. The sample lists about 160,000 clones, roughly 94% occurring once. Sequenced input: PBMCs. The receptor source for this set is a man in his 60s with colorectal cancer.

This clone was detected only once. This same CDR3 is encoded by further DNA sequences in the sample. The V gene is TRBV6-5, the J gene TRBJ2-2, with 10 bases fitting TRBD1. Germline CDR1 MNHEY, CDR2 SVGAGI. With 8 bases clipped from V and 5 bases from J, the junction kept 8 bases outside the gene matches. CDR3 length: 15 residues. CDR3 nucleotide sequence: TGTGCCAGCTTGCGGACAGGGGGTTATACCGGGGAGCTGTTTTTT. Its protein is CASLRTGGYTGELFF.

This clone was counted once. This chain uses TRBV30 with TRBJ1-1, with 9 bases identical to TRBD1. The germline V gene encodes CDR1 GTSNPN and CDR2 SVGIG (reference sequence). V gave up 4 bases and J gave up 2 bases; unmatched junction bases: 11. The CDR3 has 16 residues. CDR3 DNA: TGTGCCTGGATCAAACGGTCGGACAGGGGTAACACTGAAGCTTTCTTT. The encoded protein is CAWIKRSDRGNTEAFF.

This sequence joins TRBV2 and TRBJ2-7, with 7 bases matching TRBD1. Germline V gene lookup returns CDR1 SNHLY and CDR2 FYNNEI. The CDR3 is made up of 15 amino acids. The trim removed 4 bases at V and 6 bases at J, leaving 12 bases unmatched. CDR3 in amino acids: CASSVGGGSGGEQYF. DNA of the CDR3: TGTGCCAGCAGTGTAGGGGGCGGTTCAGGTGGCGAGCAGTACTTC.

As concerns this clone: The sample contains more than one DNA sequence encoding this CDR3. The gene calls are TRBV7-8 and TRBJ1-1; tentatively, D is TRBD1 (5 bases). The V and J ends lost 3 bases and 0 bases respectively, with 8 bases between them. The CDR3 consists of 14 residues. From germline, CDR1 is SGHVS and CDR2 FQNEAQ. CDR3 region: CASSLQGLNTEAFF. CDR3 bases: TGTGCCAGCAGCTTGCAGGGTTTGAACACTGAAGCTTTCTTT.

The chain employs TRBV15 and TRBJ2-3, with TRBD1 as a possible D gene (6 bases). The germline V gene encodes CDR1 LNHNV and CDR2 YYDKDF (reference sequence). V lost 1 base to trimming and J lost 0 bases, with 11 bases between them. This CDR3 contains 16 residues. The CDR3 loop reads CATSRAGTPSTDTQYF. As DNA, the CDR3 is TGTGCCACCAGCAGAGCGGGGACACCTAGCACAGATACGCAGTATTTT.

The gene calls are TRBV3-1 (or the pseudogene TRBV3-2) and TRBJ2-7; 11 bases map to TRBD2. The CDR3 covers 15 residues. Trimming removed 1 base from V and 4 bases from J; junction bases left unmatched: 3. Germline V lookup: CDR1 LGHDT, CDR2 YNNKEL (reference sequence). CDR3 residues: CASSQAASGGYEQYF. Written as DNA, the CDR3 is TGTGCCAGCAGCCAAGCTGCTAGCGGGGGGTACGAGCAGTACTTC.

The chain links TRBV28 to TRBJ1-6, with 7 bases fitting TRBD1. The V gene end was trimmed by 9 bases and the J gene end by 18 bases; junction bases not matched to a gene: 20. CDR1 and CDR2 (germline): MDHEN, SYDVKM. The CDR3 contains 14 residues. The CDR3 region has the DNA TGTGCCAGTCAATCGTCCAGCTCAGGGGGGAATCCCCACTTT. This sequence encodes CASQSSSSGGNPHF.

The rearrangement joins TRBV27 to TRBJ2-2; tentatively, D is TRBD2 (7 bases). This CDR3 comprises 13 residues. CDR1 and CDR2 from the germline V gene are MNHEY and SMNVEV (reference sequence). The V gene lost 8 bases and the J gene lost 6 bases, with 13 bases spanning the gap. The CDR3: CASLREGAGELFF. The CDR3 nucleotides are TGTGCCAGCCTAAGGGAGGGGGCCGGGGAGCTGTTTTTT.

CDR3 in DNA: TGTGCCAGCAGCGGTACTAGCCGGGTTGACACAGATACGCAGTATTTT. Translated, it gives CASSGTSRVDTDTQYF. The rearrangement joins TRBV9 to TRBJ2-3; D perhaps matches TRBD2 (6 bases). In germline, CDR1 is SGDLS, CDR2 YYNGEE. The CDR3 runs to 16 residues. The V and J ends lost 3 bases and 2 bases respectively, with 16 bases between them.

The V and J genes are TRBV4-1 and TRBJ2-5; D gene ambiguous. Trimming stripped 5 bases from V and 2 bases from J, with 6 bases between. Per germline, CDR1 MGHRA and CDR2 YSYEKL. The CDR3 is made up of 12 amino acids. This CDR3 reads CASSSSQETQYF. Here the CDR3 DNA reads TGCGCCAGCAGCAGCTCGCAAGAGACCCAGTACTTC.

The chain links TRBV24-1 to TRBJ1-5; 10 bases agree with TRBD1. The CDR3 extends over 16 amino acids. V lost 4 bases and J lost 3; bases outside the gene matches: 5. The germline V gene has CDR1 KGHDR and CDR2 SFDVKD. CDR3 coding DNA: TGTGCCACCAGTGACGCGGGACAGGGGAACAATCAGCCCCAGCATTTT. Its protein is CATSDAGQGNNQPQHF.

V and J are TRBV6-5 and TRBJ1-5; 7 bases line up with TRBD1. The CDR3 has 13 residues. V was clipped by 2 bases and J by 6 bases; unmatched bases: 1. Germline CDR1 is MNHEY and CDR2 is SVGAGI. For the CDR3, the DNA is TGTGCCAGCAGTTACGCAGGGGGTCAGCCCCAGCATTTT. It translates to CASSYAGGQPQHF.

The gene calls are TRBV9 and TRBJ1-3, with 7 bases identical to TRBD1. Germline CDR1 and CDR2: SGDLS and YYNGEE. This CDR3 is 17 amino acids long. V lost 5 bases to trimming and J lost 0 bases; unmatched junction nucleotides: 11. As DNA, the CDR3 is TGTGCCAGCAGTAAGACAGGGAGAAGAACCTCTGGAAACACCATATATTTT. Its protein product is CASSKTGRRTSGNTIYF.

About this clone itself: Other DNA sequences in the sample encode the same CDR3. J is TRBJ1-1 and V is TRBV3-1 (or the pseudogene TRBV3-2); D possibly corresponds to TRBD1 (5 bases). The CDR3 extends over 13 amino acids. V lost 1 base to trimming and J lost 4 bases, with 7 bases between them. CDR1 is LGHDT, CDR2 YNNKEL, per germline (reference sequence). The DNA of the CDR3 is TGTGCCAGCAGCCAAGTAAGGGGCACTGAAGCTTTCTTT. It yields the protein CASSQVRGTEAFF.

The chain couples TRBV11-2 to TRBJ2-5; D is unresolved. CDR3 size: 14 residues. The ends were cut back, 4 bases at V and 6 bases at J, with 15 bases in the middle. The germline V gene encodes CDR1 SGHAT and CDR2 FQNNGV. The CDR3 DNA sequence: TGTGCCAGCAGCTCAGACATAAGCAGCCAGACCCAGTACTTC. Translating gives CASSSDISSQTQYF. Complete variable domain (other parts from reference TRBV11-2 and TRBJ2-5): EAGVAQSPRYKIIEKRQSVAFWCNPISGHATLYWYQQILGQGPKLLIQFQNNGVVDDSQLPKDRFSAERLKGVDSTLKIQPAKLEDSAVYLCASSSDISSQTQYFGPGTRLLVL.

This clone came up once. The CDR3 spells CASNPGLANNEQFF. The CDR3 DNA is TGTGCCAGTAACCCGGGACTAGCGAACAATGAGCAGTTCTTC. The chain links TRBV19 to TRBJ2-1, with 10 nucleotides matching TRBD2. CDR3 size: 14 residues. Germline values: CDR1 LNHDA, CDR2 SQIVND (reference sequence). Unmatched junction bases numbered 5, after V lost 7 bases and J lost 5 bases.

In DNA form, the CDR3 reads TGTGCCAGCAGTTTATGGGGGGTTGGCACAGATACGCAGTATTTT. Amino acid sequence: CASSLWGVGTDTQYF. This chain connects TRBV27 to TRBJ2-3; maybe TRBD2 (6 bases). The V gene lost 1 base and the J gene lost 1 base, with 9 bases spanning the gap. This CDR3 contains 15 residues. Germline CDR1 reads MNHEY; CDR2 reads SMNVEV (reference sequence).

The CDR3 region is CASSIDWQGNSPLHF. CDR3 DNA sequence: TGTGCCAGTAGTATAGATTGGCAGGGGAATTCACCCCTCCACTTT. V and J are TRBV19 and TRBJ1-6, with D perhaps TRBD1 (6 bases). Germline V CDR1 and CDR2: LNHDA, SQIVND (reference sequence). CDR3 length: 15 residues. The V gene lost 0 bases and the J gene lost 7 bases, with 10 bases spanning the gap.

This clone was detected only a few times. This sequence joins TRBV19 and TRBJ1-5, with D possibly being TRBD1 (6 bases). Germline V CDR1 and CDR2: LNHDA, SQIVND (reference sequence). This CDR3 is 11 amino acids long. Trimming shortened V by 5 bases and J by 16 bases, and 15 bases separated the two germline ends. The CDR3 is CASSPGDTPHF. The CDR3 DNA reads TGTGCCAGTAGTCCAGGGGACACCCCTCATTTT.

This rearrangement joins TRBV5-1 to TRBJ1-5; 8 bases are shared with TRBD1. CDR3 length equals 15 residues. CDR1 SGHRS and CDR2 YFSETQ come from the germline V gene. V shed 5 bases, J shed 3 bases, and the junction held 7 bases outside the gene matches. For the CDR3, the DNA is TGCGCCAGCAGTCTCGGGACAGGTTTCAATCAGCCCCAGCATTTT. Encoded protein: CASSLGTGFNQPQHF.